This is a list of T cell receptor beta chains from one sample in a study of cytomegalovirus exposure and HLA in healthy donors. Only in-frame clones appear in the TCRdb table, and some are missing; sequencing was by immunoSEQ multiplex PCR. Reported are around 42,000 clones; the ten largest clones contain about 1.2%. The sequenced sample consisted of PBMCs. The source of these receptors is a man aged 25 to 40 in good health and CMV-seronegative. The conserved cysteine and the conserved F or W are not part of the CDR3 here.

j_call v_call cdr3_aa
TRBJ2-7 TRBV7-8 ASSYRDSGSYEQY
TRBJ2-7 TRBV6-5 ASRGGYEQY
TRBJ2-7 TRBV7-9 ASSSPGGTGVEQY
TRBJ2-7 TRBV5-4 ASSSPDNGQPYEQY
TRBJ1-5 TRBV5-1 ASSAGIGNQPQH
TRBJ2-3 TRBV7-2 ASSLRATGATDTQY
TRBJ1-3 TRBV5-4 ASSLRSGLISGNTIY
TRBJ2-1 TRBV19 ASSIASFSYNEQF
TRBJ2-5 TRBV6-5 ASSSPGREVQEQY
TRBJ1-1 TRBV5-1 ASSLGQGANKAF
TRBJ2-1 TRBV5-1 ASSPIGTSAYSYNEQF
TRBJ2-7 TRBV15 ATSRDPARPGEQY
TRBJ1-4 TRBV18 ASSPTGSDEKLF
TRBJ1-2 TRBV11-2 ASSSTSGWYGYT
TRBJ2-2 TRBV5-4 ASSNRTSGPGELF
TRBJ2-7 TRBV7-2 ASSLRLYEQY
TRBJ2-4 TRBV5-4 ASSQSRDRGGVLNIQY
TRBJ2-1 TRBV4-3 ASSQVGGSSYNEQF
TRBJ2-5 TRBV4-1 ASSQEGAGVETQY
TRBJ2-5 TRBV9 ASSRGGRETQY
TRBJ2-5 TRBV29-1 SVSTSGRWETQY
TRBJ1-4 TRBV4-3 ASRQGLAPNEKLF
TRBJ2-3 TRBV11-2 ASSFAGPSTDTQY
TRBJ2-1 TRBV10-2 ASSEKTSGYNEQF
TRBJ2-7 TRBV7-9 ASSFLGGSGKYEQY
TRBJ2-7 TRBV30 AWSPSSYEQY
TRBJ1-1 TRBV4-1 ASSQFPGQGLNTEAF
TRBJ2-1 TRBV9 ASSLGVDNEQF
TRBJ2-7 TRBV7-8 ASSSGLAGGPTYEQY
TRBJ2-7 TRBV29-1 SVAASGLAYEQY
TRBJ2-7 TRBV4-2 ASSPSLRGGIPYEQY
TRBJ1-1 TRBV18 ASSPFTGGRNTEAF
TRBJ1-3 TRBV30 AWSRTGDSGNTIY